The rows below give T cell receptor beta chains drawn from one sample of a study of T cell repertoires in cytomegalovirus infection. TCRdb re-called the reads with MiXCR, one entry per CDR3 protein. Among 75,000 to 95,000 distinct CDR3 sequences listed, 45% to 50% were seen once. These receptors have no known antigen. The sequenced sample was CD8+ T cells from cultured PBMCs, obtained from culture after CMV antigen stimulation. These receptors came from a human donor in good health (CMV status not recorded). Some clones in this sample may be carry-over from other donors' samples. Each CDR3 is given with its conserved first and last residue. D genes are given only for firm matches. A clone size is listed for some rows: how often the clone was seen (once, few, many), or a class if it is expanded.

CDR3 protein: CSARDWTSGVSGELFF
CDR3 DNA: TGCAGTGCTAGAGATTGGACTAGCGGGGTTTCCGGGGAGCTGTTTTTT
clone size: NA
V gene: TRBV20-1
J gene: TRBJ2-2
D gene: TRBD2

CDR3 protein: CASTRTGANSPLHF
CDR3 DNA: TGCGCCAGCACTCGGACAGGGGCTAATTCACCCCTCCACTTT
clone size: NA
V gene: TRBV23-1
J gene: TRBJ1-6
D gene: TRBD1

CDR3 protein: CASSPGRGGMGDTQYF
CDR3 DNA: TGTGCCAGCAGTCCCGGACGGGGGGGAATGGGAGATACGCAGTATTTT
clone size: NA
V gene: TRBV6-2/TRBV6-3
J gene: TRBJ2-3
D gene: TRBD2

CDR3 protein: CASLLVINTDTQYF
CDR3 DNA: TGTGCCAGCTTACTAGTGATTAACACAGATACGCAGTATTTT
clone size: NA
V gene: TRBV7-9
J gene: TRBJ2-3
D gene: NA

CDR3 protein: CASSRGGSDEQFF
CDR3 DNA: TGTGCCAGCAGCCGGGGGGGTTCCGATGAGCAGTTCTTC
clone size: NA
V gene: TRBV7-2
J gene: TRBJ2-1
D gene: TRBD2

CDR3 protein: CASSLDPRVNEQFF
CDR3 DNA: TGTGCCAGCAGCTTAGACCCTAGAGTGAATGAGCAGTTCTTC
clone size: few
V gene: TRBV11-2
J gene: TRBJ2-1
D gene: NA

CDR3 protein: CASSSRLGQPGGYTF
CDR3 DNA: TGTGCCAGCAGCTCGAGGCTAGGACAGCCGGGGGGCTACACCTTC
clone size: few
V gene: TRBV7-3
J gene: TRBJ1-2
D gene: NA

CDR3 protein: CASSPRGPTYTEAFF
CDR3 DNA: TGTGCCAGCAGTCCCCGGGGCCCAACCTACACTGAAGCTTTCTTT
clone size: NA
V gene: TRBV6-8
J gene: TRBJ1-1
D gene: NA

CDR3 protein: CASTPRGSSGSYEQYF
CDR3 DNA: TGTGCCAGCACCCCCCGGGGGTCTAGCGGATCCTACGAGCAGTACTTC
clone size: NA
V gene: TRBV27
J gene: TRBJ2-7
D gene: TRBD2

CDR3 protein: CASSRLLDSPYEQYF
CDR3 DNA: TGCGCCAGCAGCCGCCTGCTCGACAGTCCCTACGAGCAGTACTTC
clone size: NA
V gene: TRBV4-1
J gene: TRBJ2-7
D gene: NA

CDR3 protein: CASRRPGTGGVGELFF
CDR3 DNA: TGTGCCAGCAGGCGCCCCGGGACAGGGGGCGTCGGGGAGCTGTTTTTT
clone size: NA
V gene: TRBV11-2
J gene: TRBJ2-2
D gene: TRBD1

CDR3 protein: CASSLAGGTEQFF
CDR3 DNA: TGTGCCAGCAGCTTAGCTGGCGGGACCGAGCAGTTCTTC
clone size: NA
V gene: TRBV7-2
J gene: TRBJ2-1
D gene: NA

CDR3 protein: CASSLDSLYNEQFF
CDR3 DNA: TGTGCCAGCAGCTTAGACAGCCTCTACAATGAGCAGTTCTTC
clone size: many
V gene: TRBV7-6
J gene: TRBJ2-1
D gene: NA

CDR3 protein: CASSFGTGGDGYTF
CDR3 DNA: TGTGCCAGCAGTTTTGGGACAGGGGGCGATGGCTACACCTTC
clone size: NA
V gene: TRBV27
J gene: TRBJ1-2
D gene: TRBD1

CDR3 protein: CASSEVGRELFF
CDR3 DNA: TGTGCCAGCAGTGAGGTCGGAAGGGAGCTGTTTTTT
clone size: NA
V gene: TRBV12-3/TRBV12-4
J gene: TRBJ2-2
D gene: NA

CDR3 protein: CSARVTSGGLYNEQFF
CDR3 DNA: TGCAGTGCTAGAGTGACCAGCGGGGGGTTGTACAATGAGCAGTTCTTC
clone size: NA
V gene: TRBV20-1
J gene: TRBJ2-1
D gene: TRBD2

CDR3 protein: CASSPGGEQYF
CDR3 DNA: TGTGCCAGCAGTCCGGGTGGCGAGCAGTACTTC
clone size: many
V gene: TRBV28
J gene: TRBJ2-7
D gene: NA

CDR3 protein: CASSPSEGRGLYEQYF
CDR3 DNA: TGTGCCAGCAGCCCTAGCGAGGGGCGGGGGTTATACGAGCAGTACTTC
clone size: NA
V gene: TRBV7-9
J gene: TRBJ2-7
D gene: TRBD2

CDR3 protein: CASSLRRNTEAFF
CDR3 DNA: TGTGCCAGCAGCTTAAGGAGGAACACTGAAGCTTTCTTT
clone size: NA
V gene: TRBV7-8
J gene: TRBJ1-1
D gene: NA

CDR3 protein: CASSPMGLAYYEQYF
CDR3 DNA: TGTGCCAGCAGCCCGATGGGACTAGCCTACTACGAGCAGTACTTC
clone size: NA
V gene: TRBV4-2
J gene: TRBJ2-7
D gene: TRBD2

CDR3 protein: CASSLPKTGGTDTQYF
CDR3 DNA: TGTGCCAGCAGCTTACCCAAGACAGGGGGCACAGATACGCAGTATTTT
clone size: NA
V gene: TRBV7-9
J gene: TRBJ2-3
D gene: TRBD1

CDR3 protein: CSARPTGTSGHTSTDTQYF
CDR3 DNA: TGCAGTGCTAGACCAACCGGGACTAGCGGGCATACTAGCACAGATACGCAGTATTTT
clone size: NA
V gene: TRBV20-1
J gene: TRBJ2-3
D gene: TRBD2

CDR3 protein: CASSQEEVAYNEQFF
CDR3 DNA: TGCGCCAGCAGCCAAGAGGAAGTGGCTTACAATGAGCAGTTCTTC
clone size: NA
V gene: TRBV4-3
J gene: TRBJ2-1
D gene: NA

CDR3 protein: CASSLPQLNVEAFF
CDR3 DNA: TGTGCCAGCAGTCTTCCTCAGCTTAACGTGGAAGCTTTCTTT
clone size: NA
V gene: TRBV28
J gene: TRBJ1-1
D gene: NA

CDR3 protein: CASSAKTGTATYEQYF
CDR3 DNA: TGTGCCAGCAGCGCAAAGACCGGGACTGCGACCTACGAGCAGTACTTC
clone size: NA
V gene: TRBV7-9
J gene: TRBJ2-7
D gene: NA

CDR3 protein: CASGNPSGYTF
CDR3 DNA: TGTGCCAGCGGTAATCCTTCGGGCTACACCTTC
clone size: NA
V gene: TRBV12-3/TRBV12-4
J gene: TRBJ1-2
D gene: NA

CDR3 protein: CASVGTSLSDEQYF
CDR3 DNA: TGTGCCAGTGTGGGGACATCTCTTTCCGACGAGCAGTACTTC
clone size: few
V gene: TRBV7-9
J gene: TRBJ2-7
D gene: NA

CDR3 protein: CASTRGGDSSYNEQFF
CDR3 DNA: TGTGCCAGCACCCGAGGGGGGGATAGCTCCTACAATGAGCAGTTCTTC
clone size: NA
V gene: TRBV2
J gene: TRBJ2-1
D gene: NA

CDR3 protein: CASSLKIYQPQHF
CDR3 DNA: TGTGCCAGCAGCTTGAAGATATATCAGCCCCAGCATTTT
clone size: few
V gene: TRBV7-6
J gene: TRBJ1-5
D gene: NA

CDR3 protein: CASSRGLATDTQYF
CDR3 DNA: TGTGCCAGCAGTAGGGGACTAGCCACAGATACGCAGTATTTT
clone size: NA
V gene: TRBV6-6
J gene: TRBJ2-3
D gene: TRBD2

CDR3 protein: CASSEAGQKETQYF
CDR3 DNA: TGTGCCAGCAGTGAAGCAGGGCAGAAAGAGACCCAGTACTTC
clone size: few
V gene: TRBV6-1
J gene: TRBJ2-5
D gene: NA

CDR3 protein: CASSLTGKYEQYF
CDR3 DNA: TGTGCCAGCAGCTTGACAGGGAAATACGAGCAGTACTTC
clone size: NA
V gene: TRBV7-9
J gene: TRBJ2-7
D gene: TRBD1

CDR3 protein: CASSQASGGSNEQFF
CDR3 DNA: TGTGCCAGCAGCCAAGCTAGCGGGGGGAGCAATGAGCAGTTCTTC
clone size: few
V gene: TRBV4-1
J gene: TRBJ2-1
D gene: TRBD2

CDR3 protein: CASRSPRTSGAQGEQFF
CDR3 DNA: TGTGCCAGCAGATCCCCCAGGACTAGCGGGGCCCAAGGGGAGCAGTTCTTC
clone size: few
V gene: TRBV6-5
J gene: TRBJ2-1
D gene: TRBD2

CDR3 protein: CATSRGRLSNQPQHF
CDR3 DNA: TGTGCCACCAGCAGGGGACGGCTTAGCAATCAGCCCCAGCATTTT
clone size: once
V gene: TRBV15
J gene: TRBJ1-5
D gene: NA

CDR3 protein: CASSDTNPLSPNHEQYF
CDR3 DNA: TGTGCCAGCAGCGATACAAATCCCCTTTCCCCGAATCACGAGCAGTACTTC
clone size: NA
V gene: TRBV2
J gene: TRBJ2-7
D gene: NA

CDR3 protein: CASSRDQPDYEQYF
CDR3 DNA: TGTGCCAGCAGTCGGGACCAACCTGACTACGAGCAGTACTTC
clone size: few
V gene: TRBV28
J gene: TRBJ2-7
D gene: NA

CDR3 protein: CASSHLGQVSYEQYF
CDR3 DNA: TGCGCCAGCAGCCACCTGGGACAGGTATCCTACGAGCAGTACTTC
clone size: NA
V gene: TRBV4-1
J gene: TRBJ2-7
D gene: TRBD1

CDR3 protein: CASSLWDRDNEQYF
CDR3 DNA: TGTGCCAGCAGCTTATGGGACAGGGACAACGAGCAGTACTTC
clone size: NA
V gene: TRBV7-9
J gene: TRBJ2-7
D gene: TRBD1

CDR3 protein: CASSLDGRTDTYEQYF
CDR3 DNA: TGTGCCAGCAGCTTAGACGGGAGGACGGACACCTACGAGCAGTACTTC
clone size: few
V gene: TRBV7-2
J gene: TRBJ2-7
D gene: TRBD2

CDR3 protein: CASRIDSSSNQPQHF
CDR3 DNA: TGTGCCAGCAGGATCGACAGTTCTAGCAATCAGCCCCAGCATTTT
clone size: few
V gene: TRBV6-1
J gene: TRBJ1-5
D gene: NA

CDR3 protein: CSLVAKNIQYF
CDR3 DNA: TGCAGCCTTGTAGCCAAAAACATTCAGTACTTC
clone size: NA
V gene: TRBV29-1
J gene: TRBJ2-4
D gene: NA

CDR3 protein: CASRRTLQETQYF
CDR3 DNA: TGTGCCAGCAGGCGGACACTTCAAGAGACCCAGTACTTC
clone size: few
V gene: TRBV6-1
J gene: TRBJ2-5
D gene: NA